This TCR beta chain was sequenced in a study of tumor and adjacent non-tumor tissue in lung cancer. About the study: Patients comprised about a dozen adenocarcinoma, a couple of squamous cell carcinoma and 1 small cell lung cancer. The patients, 10 men and roughly 5 women, were roughly 30 to 80 with stage I to III disease. General observations from the study: In normal lung, the top 100 clones were significantly more dominant than in tumor.

As concerns this clonotype: Its antigen is undetermined. No conserved phenylalanine or tryptophan ends this CDR3, so it is likely a read error.

This sample's RNA came from whole unsorted tissue. A modified ARM-PCR protocol with three rounds of nested PCR amplified TCRbeta. TCRdb reprocessed the multiplex PCR reads with MiXCR, giving one entry per CDR3 protein. The sample has around 74,000 distinct CDR3 sequences, roughly 70% seen once. Germline CDR1 is MGHRA and CDR2 is YSYEKL. Trimming took 1 base from V and 4 from J, leaving 23 bases between them. The CDR3 extends over 19 amino acids. The chain combines TRBV4-1 with TRBJ2-1; unclear D gene. Sequencing input: lung tumor tissue. The source is an older woman with non-small cell lung cancer. CDR3 sequence: CASSQVTRRTCGKYNEQFL. CDR3 DNA sequence: TGCGCCAGCAGCCAAGTTACACGGAGAACTTGCGGAAAATACAATGAGCAGTTCTTA.